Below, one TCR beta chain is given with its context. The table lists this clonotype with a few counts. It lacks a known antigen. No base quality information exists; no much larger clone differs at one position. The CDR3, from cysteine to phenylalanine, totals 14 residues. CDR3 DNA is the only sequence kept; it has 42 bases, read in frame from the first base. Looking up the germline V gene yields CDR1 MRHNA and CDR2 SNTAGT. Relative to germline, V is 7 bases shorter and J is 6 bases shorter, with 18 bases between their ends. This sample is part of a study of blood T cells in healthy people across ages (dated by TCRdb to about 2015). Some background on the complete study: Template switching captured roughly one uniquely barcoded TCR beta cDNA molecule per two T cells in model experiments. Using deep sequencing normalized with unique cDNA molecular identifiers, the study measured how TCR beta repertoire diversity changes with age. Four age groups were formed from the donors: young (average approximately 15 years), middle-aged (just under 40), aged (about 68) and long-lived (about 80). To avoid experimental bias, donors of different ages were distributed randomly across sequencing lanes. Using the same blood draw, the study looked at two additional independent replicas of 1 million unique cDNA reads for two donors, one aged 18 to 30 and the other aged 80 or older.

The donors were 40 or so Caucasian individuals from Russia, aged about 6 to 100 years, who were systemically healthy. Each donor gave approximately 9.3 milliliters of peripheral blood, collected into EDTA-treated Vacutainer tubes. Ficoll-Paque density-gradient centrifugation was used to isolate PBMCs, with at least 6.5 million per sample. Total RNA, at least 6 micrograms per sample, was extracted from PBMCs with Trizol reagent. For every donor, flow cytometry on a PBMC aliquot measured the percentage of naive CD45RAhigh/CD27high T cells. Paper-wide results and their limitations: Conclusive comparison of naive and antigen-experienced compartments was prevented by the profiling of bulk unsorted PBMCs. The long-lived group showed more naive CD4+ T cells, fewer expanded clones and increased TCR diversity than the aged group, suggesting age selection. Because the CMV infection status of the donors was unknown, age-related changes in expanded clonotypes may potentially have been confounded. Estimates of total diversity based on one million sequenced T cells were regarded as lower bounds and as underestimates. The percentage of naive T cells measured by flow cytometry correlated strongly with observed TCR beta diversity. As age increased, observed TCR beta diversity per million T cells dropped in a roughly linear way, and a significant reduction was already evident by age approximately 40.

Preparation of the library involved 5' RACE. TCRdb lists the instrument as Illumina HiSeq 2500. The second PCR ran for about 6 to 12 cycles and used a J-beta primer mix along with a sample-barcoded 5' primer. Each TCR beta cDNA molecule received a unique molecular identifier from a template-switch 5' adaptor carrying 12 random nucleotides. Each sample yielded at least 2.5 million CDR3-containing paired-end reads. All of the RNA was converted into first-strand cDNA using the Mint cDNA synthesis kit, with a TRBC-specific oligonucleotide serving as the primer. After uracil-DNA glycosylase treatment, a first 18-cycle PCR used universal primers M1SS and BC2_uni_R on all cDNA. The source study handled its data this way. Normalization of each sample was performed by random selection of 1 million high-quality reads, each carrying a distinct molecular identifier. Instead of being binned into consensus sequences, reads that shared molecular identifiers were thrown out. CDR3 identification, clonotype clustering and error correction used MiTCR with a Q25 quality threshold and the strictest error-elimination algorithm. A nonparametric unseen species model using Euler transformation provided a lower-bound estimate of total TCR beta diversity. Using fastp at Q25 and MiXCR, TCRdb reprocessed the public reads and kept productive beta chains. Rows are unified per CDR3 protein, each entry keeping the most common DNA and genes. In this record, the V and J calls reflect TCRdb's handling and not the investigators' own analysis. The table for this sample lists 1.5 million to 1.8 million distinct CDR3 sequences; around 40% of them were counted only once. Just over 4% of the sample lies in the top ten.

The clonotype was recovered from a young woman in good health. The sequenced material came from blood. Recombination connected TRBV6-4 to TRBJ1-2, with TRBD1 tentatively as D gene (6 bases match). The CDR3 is CASKVMSAGDGYTF. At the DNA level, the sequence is TGTGCCAGCAAAGTAATGTCGGCAGGGGATGGCTACACCTTC.